The T cell receptor beta chain under discussion was sequenced for a study of blood T cell repertoires in COVID-19. Study-wide background: T cells, B-cell-depleted T cells, or PBMCs provided the cDNA or gDNA that served as material.

Assay used: immunoSEQ multiplex PCR; TCRdb lists only in-frame clones, some missing. Here the sample spans about 76,000 clones, roughly 87% being singletons. The length of the CDR3 is 15 residues. V gave up 0 bases and J gave up 4 bases, with 11 bases separating them. Germline loops: CDR1 SGHRS, CDR2 YFSETQ. Sequencing used peripheral blood. This TCR was recovered from a man aged 25-45 years with acute or convalescent COVID-19. The rearrangement links TRBV5-1 to TRBJ1-5, with D possibly TRBD1 on 5 matching bases. Here the CDR3 DNA reads TGCGCCAGCAGCTTGGAAGGGGAAGGTAATCAGCCCCAGCATTTT. It yields the protein CASSLEGEGNQPQHF.